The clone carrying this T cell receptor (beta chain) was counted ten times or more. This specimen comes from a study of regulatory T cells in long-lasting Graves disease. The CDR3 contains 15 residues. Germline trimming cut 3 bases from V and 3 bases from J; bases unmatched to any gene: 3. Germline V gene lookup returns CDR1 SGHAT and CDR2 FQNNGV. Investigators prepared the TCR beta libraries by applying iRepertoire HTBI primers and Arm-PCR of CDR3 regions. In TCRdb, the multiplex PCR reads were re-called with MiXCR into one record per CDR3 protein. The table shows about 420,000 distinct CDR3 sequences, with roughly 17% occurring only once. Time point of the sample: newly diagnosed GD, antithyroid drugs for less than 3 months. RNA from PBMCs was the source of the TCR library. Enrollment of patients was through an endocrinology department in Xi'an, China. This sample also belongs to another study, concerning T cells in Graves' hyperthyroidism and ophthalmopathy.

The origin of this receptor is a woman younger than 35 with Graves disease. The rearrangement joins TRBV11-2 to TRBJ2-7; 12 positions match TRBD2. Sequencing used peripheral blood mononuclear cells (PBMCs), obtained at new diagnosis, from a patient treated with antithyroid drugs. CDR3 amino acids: CASSFELAGGYEQYF. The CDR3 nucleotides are TGTGCCAGCAGCTTTGAACTAGCGGGAGGCTACGAGCAGTACTTC.